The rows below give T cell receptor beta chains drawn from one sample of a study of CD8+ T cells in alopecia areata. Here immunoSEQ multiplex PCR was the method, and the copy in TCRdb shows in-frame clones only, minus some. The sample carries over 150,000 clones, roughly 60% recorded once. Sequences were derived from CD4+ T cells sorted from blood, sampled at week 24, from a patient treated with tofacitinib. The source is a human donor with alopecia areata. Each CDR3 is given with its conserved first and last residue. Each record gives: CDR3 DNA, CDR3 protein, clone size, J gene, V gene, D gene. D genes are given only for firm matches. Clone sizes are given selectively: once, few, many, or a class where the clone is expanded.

CDR3nt: TGCGCCAGCAGCCAAGATTGGGGGGCTAATGAAAAACTGTTTTTT
CDR3aa: CASSQDWGANEKLFF
abundance: -
j_gene: TRBJ1-4
v_gene: TRBV4-1
d_gene: -

CDR3nt: TGTGCCAGCAGTGAGACAGGTCGAACAAATACGCAGTATTTT
CDR3aa: CASSETGRTNTQYF
abundance: -
j_gene: TRBJ2-3
v_gene: TRBV6-4
d_gene: -

CDR3nt: TGTGCCAGCAGCCAGACACAGGGTCCAGGCACCTTC
CDR3aa: CASSQTQGPGTF
abundance: -
j_gene: TRBJ1-2
v_gene: TRBV14
d_gene: -

CDR3nt: TGTGCCAGTAGTATGGACAGAGATAATTCACCCCTCCACTTT
CDR3aa: CASSMDRDNSPLHF
abundance: few
j_gene: TRBJ1-6
v_gene: TRBV19
d_gene: -

CDR3nt: TGCAGCGTTGGCGCTCAGTGGGACACTGAAGCTTTCTTT
CDR3aa: CSVGAQWDTEAFF
abundance: few
j_gene: TRBJ1-1
v_gene: TRBV29-1
d_gene: -

CDR3nt: TGTGCCAGCAGCGTAACCGGGACAGGGGGTACAGATACGCAGTATTTT
CDR3aa: CASSVTGTGGTDTQYF
abundance: -
j_gene: TRBJ2-3
v_gene: TRBV9
d_gene: TRBD1

CDR3nt: TGTGCCAGCAGTGAAAGGGCTAGAGTCGCCAATGAGCAGTTCTTC
CDR3aa: CASSERARVANEQFF
abundance: -
j_gene: TRBJ2-1
v_gene: TRBV2
d_gene: -

CDR3nt: TGTGCCAGCTCAGCCTCGGCTCAGGGTCCCTACGAGCAGTACTTC
CDR3aa: CASSASAQGPYEQYF
abundance: -
j_gene: TRBJ2-7
v_gene: TRBV18
d_gene: -

CDR3nt: TGTGCCAGCAGTGACGATTCTATAGGTTTTCCCCAATATAGCAATCAGCCCCAGCATTTT
CDR3aa: CASSDDSIGFPQYSNQPQHF
abundance: once
j_gene: TRBJ1-5
v_gene: TRBV2
d_gene: -

CDR3nt: TGTGCCAGCAGCGCCCGAGGGGAGCGGGGGGTTCGAGAGACCCAGTACTTC
CDR3aa: CASSARGERGVRETQYF
abundance: once
j_gene: TRBJ2-5
v_gene: TRBV7-2
d_gene: TRBD2

CDR3nt: TGTGCCAGCAGCATCGCTTCCGGGGACATCCATGGCTACACCTTC
CDR3aa: CASSIASGDIHGYTF
abundance: -
j_gene: TRBJ1-2
v_gene: TRBV13
d_gene: -

CDR3nt: TGTGCCAGTGGATTACAGGGAGTAGACACTGAAGCTTTCTTT
CDR3aa: CASGLQGVDTEAFF
abundance: few
j_gene: TRBJ1-1
v_gene: TRBV19
d_gene: -

CDR3nt: TGTGCCTGGAGTGTCGGGGACGCCGGGGAGCTGTTTTTT
CDR3aa: CAWSVGDAGELFF
abundance: -
j_gene: TRBJ2-2
v_gene: TRBV30
d_gene: -

CDR3nt: TGTGCCAGCGGGGGACAGGGGTACTATGGCTACACCTTC
CDR3aa: CASGGQGYYGYTF
abundance: few
j_gene: TRBJ1-2
v_gene: TRBV6-5
d_gene: TRBD1

CDR3nt: TGTGCCAGCAGCCAAGATCGGAGGGGATTGAACACTGAAGCTTTCTTT
CDR3aa: CASSQDRRGLNTEAFF
abundance: -
j_gene: TRBJ1-1
v_gene: TRBV4-2
d_gene: -

CDR3nt: TGTGCCAGCAGCTTAGAGGGCAGTTCGCACAATGAGCAGTTCTTC
CDR3aa: CASSLEGSSHNEQFF
abundance: -
j_gene: TRBJ2-1
v_gene: TRBV11-3
d_gene: -

CDR3nt: TGTGCCAGCAGTTACTCGACGGCAGGGAACTATGGCTACACCTTC
CDR3aa: CASSYSTAGNYGYTF
abundance: -
j_gene: TRBJ1-2
v_gene: TRBV6-5
d_gene: -

CDR3nt: TGCAGCGTTGAAGGCGCAGGGCACGAGCAGTACTTC
CDR3aa: CSVEGAGHEQYF
abundance: -
j_gene: TRBJ2-7
v_gene: TRBV29-1
d_gene: -

CDR3nt: TGTGCCAGCAGCTTCCTGAACACTGAAGCTTTCTTT
CDR3aa: CASSFLNTEAFF
abundance: -
j_gene: TRBJ1-1
v_gene: TRBV11-1
d_gene: -

CDR3nt: TGCAGTGCAAGAGGACAATCCCAGACGTTCTTC
CDR3aa: CSARGQSQTFF
abundance: -
j_gene: TRBJ2-1
v_gene: TRBV20-1
d_gene: -

CDR3nt: TGTGCCACTGCGGACAGGTTGGACGGCTACACCTTC
CDR3aa: CATADRLDGYTF
abundance: -
j_gene: TRBJ1-2
v_gene: TRBV10-3
d_gene: TRBD1

CDR3nt: TGTGCCAGCAGTGCCAGGCGGACAAATAATTCACCCCTCCACTTT
CDR3aa: CASSARRTNNSPLHF
abundance: -
j_gene: TRBJ1-6
v_gene: TRBV6-5
d_gene: -

CDR3nt: TGCGCCAGCAGCTTGGAAGGGGTTACTGAAGCTTTCTTT
CDR3aa: CASSLEGVTEAFF
abundance: -
j_gene: TRBJ1-1
v_gene: TRBV5-1
d_gene: -

CDR3nt: TGCAGCGTTAGGGACAGGGTGAACACTGAAGCTTTCTTT
CDR3aa: CSVRDRVNTEAFF
abundance: -
j_gene: TRBJ1-1
v_gene: TRBV29-1
d_gene: TRBD1

CDR3nt: TGCAGCGGAGGACAGGGCGGGAACACTGAAGCTTTCTTT
CDR3aa: CSGGQGGNTEAFF
abundance: -
j_gene: TRBJ1-1
v_gene: TRBV29-1
d_gene: TRBD1

CDR3nt: TGTGCCAGCAGAAGCGGGACTCTCGAAAACTATGGCTACACCTTC
CDR3aa: CASRSGTLENYGYTF
abundance: -
j_gene: TRBJ1-2
v_gene: TRBV2
d_gene: -

CDR3nt: TGCACCCCCCACGACAGGTTGGGAGGCTACACCTTC
CDR3aa: CTPHDRLGGYTF
abundance: -
j_gene: TRBJ1-2
v_gene: TRBV1
d_gene: -

CDR3nt: TGTGCCAGCAACAGCGCTAACTATGGCTACACCTTC
CDR3aa: CASNSANYGYTF
abundance: -
j_gene: TRBJ1-2
v_gene: TRBV19
d_gene: -

CDR3nt: TGTGCCAGCAGGTCCACAGGGGGACAGGAGGCTTTCTTT
CDR3aa: CASRSTGGQEAFF
abundance: -
j_gene: TRBJ1-1
v_gene: TRBV7-2
d_gene: TRBD1

CDR3nt: TGTGCCAGCAGCGCGGGGGACACGGCCGGCGCTGAAGCTTTCTTT
CDR3aa: CASSAGDTAGAEAFF
abundance: few
j_gene: TRBJ1-1
v_gene: TRBV7-9
d_gene: -

CDR3nt: TGCGCCAGCAGCCAAGGATGGGTCGGAAACACCATATATTTT
CDR3aa: CASSQGWVGNTIYF
abundance: few
j_gene: TRBJ1-3
v_gene: TRBV4-1
d_gene: -

CDR3nt: TGTGCCAGCAGTGAAGCGGCAGGCTACACCTTC
CDR3aa: CASSEAAGYTF
abundance: -
j_gene: TRBJ1-2
v_gene: TRBV6-5
d_gene: -

CDR3nt: TGTGCCATCAGTGACCCGGGGCAGGGGGCCTCCTACGAGCAGTACTTC
CDR3aa: CAISDPGQGASYEQYF
abundance: few
j_gene: TRBJ2-7
v_gene: TRBV10-3
d_gene: TRBD1

CDR3nt: TGTGCCAGCAGCGTAGGGGGTCGGCGGCGGCCCCAGCATTTT
CDR3aa: CASSVGGRRRPQHF
abundance: few
j_gene: TRBJ1-5
v_gene: TRBV7-8
d_gene: -

CDR3nt: TGCGCCAGCAGTGCCCAGGCCGAGAACACTGAAGCTTTCTTT
CDR3aa: CASSAQAENTEAFF
abundance: once
j_gene: TRBJ1-1
v_gene: TRBV5-1
d_gene: -

CDR3nt: TGTGCCTGGAGTGTAGGAACAGGGGTGGTCTACGAGCAGTACTTC
CDR3aa: CAWSVGTGVVYEQYF
abundance: -
j_gene: TRBJ2-7
v_gene: TRBV30
d_gene: TRBD1

CDR3nt: TGCGCCAGCAGCCTGGACAGTCTCCAAGAGACCCAGTACTTC
CDR3aa: CASSLDSLQETQYF
abundance: -
j_gene: TRBJ2-5
v_gene: TRBV5-1
d_gene: -